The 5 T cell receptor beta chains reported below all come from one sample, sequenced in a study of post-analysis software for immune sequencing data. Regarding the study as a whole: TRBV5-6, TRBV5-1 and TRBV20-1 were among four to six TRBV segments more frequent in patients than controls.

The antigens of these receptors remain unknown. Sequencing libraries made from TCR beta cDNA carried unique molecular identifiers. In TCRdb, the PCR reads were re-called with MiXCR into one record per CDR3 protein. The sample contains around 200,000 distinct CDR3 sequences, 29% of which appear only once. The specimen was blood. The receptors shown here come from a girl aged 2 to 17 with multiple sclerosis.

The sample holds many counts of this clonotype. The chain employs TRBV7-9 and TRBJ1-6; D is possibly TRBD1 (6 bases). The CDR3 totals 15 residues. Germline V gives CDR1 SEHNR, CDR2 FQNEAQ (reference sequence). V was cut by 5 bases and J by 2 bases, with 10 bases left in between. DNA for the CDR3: TGTGCCAGCAGCCTACGGGACACCTATAATTCACCCCTCCACTTT. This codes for CASSLRDTYNSPLHF. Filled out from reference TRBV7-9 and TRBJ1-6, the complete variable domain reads DTGVSQNPRHKITKRGQNVTFRCDPISEHNRLYWYRQTLGQGPEFLTYFQNEAQLEKSRLLSDRFSAERPKGSFSTLEIQRTEQGDSAMYLCASSLRDTYNSPLHFGNGTRLTVT.

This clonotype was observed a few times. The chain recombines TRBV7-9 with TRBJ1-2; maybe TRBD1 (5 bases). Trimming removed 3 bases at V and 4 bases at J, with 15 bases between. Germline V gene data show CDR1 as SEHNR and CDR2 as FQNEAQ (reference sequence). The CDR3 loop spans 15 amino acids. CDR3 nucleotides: TGTGCCAGCAGCTTGTCACAGGCAAAGGTCTATGGCTACACCTTC. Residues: CASSLSQAKVYGYTF.

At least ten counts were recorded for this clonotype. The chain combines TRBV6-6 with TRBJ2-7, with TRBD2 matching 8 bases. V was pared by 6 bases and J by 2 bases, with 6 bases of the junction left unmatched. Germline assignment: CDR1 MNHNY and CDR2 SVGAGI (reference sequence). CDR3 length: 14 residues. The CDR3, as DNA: TGTGCCAGCAGGTCGTCAGCGGGGGCCTACGAGCAGTACTTC. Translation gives CASRSSAGAYEQYF.

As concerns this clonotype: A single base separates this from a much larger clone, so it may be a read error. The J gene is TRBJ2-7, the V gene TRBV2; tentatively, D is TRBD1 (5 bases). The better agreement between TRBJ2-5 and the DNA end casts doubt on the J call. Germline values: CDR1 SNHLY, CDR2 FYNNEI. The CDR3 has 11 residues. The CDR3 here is CAGRDSETQYF. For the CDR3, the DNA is TGTGCCGGCAGGGATTCGGAGACCCAGTACTTC.

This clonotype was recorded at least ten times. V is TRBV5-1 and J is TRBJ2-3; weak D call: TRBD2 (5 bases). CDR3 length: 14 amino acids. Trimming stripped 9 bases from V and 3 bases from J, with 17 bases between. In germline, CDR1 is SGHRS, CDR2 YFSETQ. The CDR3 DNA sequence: TGCGCCACCGCCCTGGGGAGTCCTACAGATACGCAGTATTTT. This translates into CATALGSPTDTQYF. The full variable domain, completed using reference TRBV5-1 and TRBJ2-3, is KAGVTQTPRYLIKTRGQQVTLSCSPISGHRSVSWYQQTPGQGLQFLFEYFSETQRNKGNFPGRFSGRQFSNSRSEMNVSTLELGDSALYLCATALGSPTDTQYFGPGTRLTVL.